This T cell receptor (beta chain) was identified during a study of beta chain features in type 1 diabetes. Of the isolated RNA, all was reverse transcribed, and so the sequenced material was expressed TCRB transcripts. Here immunoSEQ multiplex PCR was the method, and the copy in TCRdb shows in-frame clones only, minus some. There are about 150,000 clones in the sample; about 13% occur only once, and roughly 1.3% lies in the top ten. Study outcomes and limitations: Researchers report that Type 1 diabetes patients had moderately but significantly shorter TCRB CDR3s across all four CD4+ subsets.

The trim removed 7 bases at V and 2 bases at J, leaving 5 bases unmatched. Germline V CDR1 and CDR2: MNHEY, SMNVEV (reference sequence). The CDR3 has 14 residues. A remark on this clone: Its antigen remains unknown.

The receptor's source is a man between 18 and 29 years old with type 1 diabetes. The specimen was central memory CD4+ T cells from blood. The V call is TRBV27, the J call TRBJ1-2, with 9 bases identical to TRBD1. The CDR3 nucleotides read TGTGCCAGCACCGGGACAGGGCAGAACTATGGCTACACCTTC. This encodes CASTGTGQNYGYTF.